The 30 T cell receptor beta chains listed next were all sequenced from one sample in a study of blood T cells in healthy people across ages. The authors ran a second PCR of 7 to 11 cycles using a sample-barcoded 5' primer and a J-beta primer mix. Using its own MiXCR run on the 5' RACE reads, TCRdb lists one record per CDR3 protein. The sample holds about 680,000 distinct CDR3 sequences, more than 40% seen once. Sequencing was done on a sample of blood. The receptors come from a woman in her sixties or seventies in good health.

The sample holds a few counts of this clonotype. A read error may produce the germline difference seen at one junction end. This chain links TRBV11-2 with TRBJ2-5, with 9 nucleotides matching TRBD2. The CDR3 is 14 residues long. The germline V gene encodes CDR1 SGHAT and CDR2 FQNNGV. As DNA, the CDR3 is TGTGCCAGCAGATTAGCGGGAGTCGAAGAGACCCAGTACTTC. The encoded protein is CASRLAGVEETQYF.

In the case of this clonotype: This may come from a read error, since a much larger clone is one base off. The V call is TRBV7-2, the J call TRBJ2-7; D gene ambiguous. The V and J ends lost 5 bases and 7 bases respectively, with 9 bases between them. This CDR3 is 11 amino acids long. Germline CDR1 and CDR2: SGHTA and FQGNSA. The CDR3 is CASSPNWEQYF. CDR3 nucleotides: TGTGCCAGCAGCCCCAATTGGGAGCAGTACTTC. Complete variable domain (other parts from reference TRBV7-2 and TRBJ2-7): GAGVSQSPSNKVTEKGKDVELRCDPISGHTALYWYRQSLGQGLEFLIYFQGNSAPDKSGLPSDRFSAERTGGSVSTLTIQRTQQEDSAVYLCASSPNWEQYFGPGTRLTVT.

The chain couples TRBV20-1 to TRBJ2-1, with 12 bases matching TRBD2. The junction had 5 bases not matched to a gene; V was cut back by 1 base and J by 7 bases. CDR3 length: 15 amino acids. The germline gives CDR1 DFQATT, CDR2 SNEGSKA (reference sequence). As DNA, the CDR3 is TGCAGTGCTAGAGGTGTGACTAGCGGGAGAAATGAGCAGTTCTTC. Protein: CSARGVTSGRNEQFF.

V gene TRBV7-9 combines with J gene TRBJ2-5, with a weak D call TRBD1 (5 bases). The CDR3 is 14 residues long. V was cut by 2 bases and J by 3 bases, with 10 bases left in between. CDR1 is SEHNR, CDR2 FQNEAQ, per germline (reference sequence). The CDR3 loop is CASSLTDKKETQYF. The CDR3 DNA reads TGTGCCAGCAGCTTAACGGACAAGAAAGAGACCCAGTACTTC.

Points on this clonotype: Germline is not matched at one junction end, which may reflect a read error. This rearrangement joins TRBV5-1 to TRBJ2-7; a possible D gene is TRBD1 (5 bases). Germline loops: CDR1 SGHRS, CDR2 YFSETQ. The CDR3 spans 15 residues. The DNA of the CDR3 is TGCACCAGCAGCTTGGCAGGGTGGCTTCCCTACGAGCAGTACTTC. It is translated as CTSSLAGWLPYEQYF.

The chain employs TRBV4-1 and TRBJ2-7; possibly TRBD1 for D (6 bases). V gave up 0 bases and J gave up 2 bases, with 11 bases separating them. Germline CDR1 and CDR2: MGHRA and YSYEKL. The CDR3 is 15 amino acids. CDR3 protein: CASSQDQNRAYEQYF. The DNA for the CDR3 is TGCGCCAGCAGCCAAGATCAGAACAGGGCCTACGAGCAGTACTTC.

This clonotype was seen only a few times. The chain carries TRBV4-3 and TRBJ2-1; a weak D match, TRBD2 (6 bases). The germline V gene has CDR1 LGHNA and CDR2 YSLEER. Trimming pared 0 bases from V and 9 bases from J, leaving 15 bases between. There are 15 residues in the CDR3. The CDR3 DNA sequence: TGCGCCAGCAGCCAAGATGGGGCGGGATACGGTGAGCAGTTCTTC. Residues: CASSQDGAGYGEQFF.

The J gene is TRBJ1-4, the V gene TRBV7-2, with a tentative D call TRBD1 (5 bases). V was trimmed by 1 base and J by 7 bases, leaving 10 bases between them. This CDR3 is 14 amino acids long. The V gene's germline CDR1 is SGHTA and CDR2 FQGNSA. This chain's CDR3 is CASSLGLGGEKLFF. The CDR3 DNA reads as TGTGCCAGCAGCTTAGGTCTTGGGGGTGAAAAACTGTTTTTT.

This clonotype was detected a few times. The V gene is TRBV20-1, the J gene TRBJ2-3; TRBD2 matches at 10 bases. Losses at the gene ends were 2 bases for V and 3 bases for J; bases not matched to a gene: 5. CDR1 is DFQATT and CDR2 is SNEGSKA in the germline V gene (reference sequence). The CDR3 consists of 15 residues. The chain's CDR3 is CSARPLAGVTDTQYF. Here the CDR3 DNA reads TGCAGTGCTAGACCTCTAGCGGGAGTGACAGATACGCAGTATTTT.

This clonotype was counted at least ten times. The chain recombines TRBV4-2 with TRBJ1-5; D gene uncertain. V lost 2 bases and J 2 bases, leaving 4 bases between the germline ends. The CDR3 extends over 13 amino acids. CDR1 and CDR2 (germline): LGHNA, YNFKEQ. The CDR3 loop reads CASSQLGNQPQHF. The DNA of the CDR3 is TGTGCCAGCAGCCAACTGGGCAATCAGCCCCAGCATTTT.

V usage is TRBV2 and J usage is TRBJ2-7, with D perhaps TRBD1 (6 bases). V lost 6 bases, J lost 0 bases, and 15 bases lay in between. Germline loops: CDR1 SNHLY, CDR2 FYNNEI. The CDR3 runs to 15 residues. DNA of the CDR3: TGTGCCAGCAGAGAAAGATGGACAGTCTCCTACGAGCAGTACTTC. Its translation: CASRERWTVSYEQYF.

The V gene is TRBV20-1, the J gene TRBJ2-1, with D maybe TRBD1 (6 bases). There are 16 residues in the CDR3. Trimming cost V 1 base and J 6 bases, with 19 bases left between them. CDR1 DFQATT and CDR2 SNEGSKA come from the germline V gene (reference sequence). The DNA for the CDR3 is TGCAGTGCTAGAGCCCCCCGGCAGGGGAGCTTCAATGAGCAGTTCTTC. Its protein is CSARAPRQGSFNEQFF.

The chain employs TRBV6-5 and TRBJ2-6, with 7 nucleotides matching TRBD1. The CDR3 totals 15 residues. The junction had 9 bases not matched to a gene; V was cut back by 11 bases and J by 2 bases. Germline CDR1 and CDR2: MNHEY and SVGAGI. This CDR3 is CASKTGSTGANVLTF. DNA of the CDR3: TGTGCCTCAAAGACAGGGTCAACTGGGGCCAACGTCCTGACTTTC.

This clonotype was detected only a few times. This chain joins TRBV29-1 and TRBJ2-1, with 10 bases that match TRBD2. J gave up 9 bases and V 1 base, and 9 bases lay outside the gene matches. The CDR3 extends over 15 amino acids. Germline assignment: CDR1 SQVTM and CDR2 ANQGSEA. CDR3 nucleotides: TGCAGCGTTGAAGGGTCTAGCGGGAGAGTAGGTGAGCAGTTCTTC. Translation gives CSVEGSSGRVGEQFF.

This clonotype occurred many times. The chain recombines TRBV12-3 or TRBV12-4 with TRBJ2-6; 8 bases align to TRBD1. J gave up 0 bases and V 4 bases, and 2 bases lay outside the gene matches. The CDR3 runs to 16 residues. CDR3 nucleotide sequence: TGTGCCAGCAGTTCCCAGGGGGCCTCTGGGGCCAACGTCCTGACTTTC. It yields the protein CASSSQGASGANVLTF.

Only a few counts were recorded for this clonotype. The chain combines TRBV5-1 with TRBJ2-7, with D possibly TRBD1 on 6 matching bases. Between the trimmed V and J ends, which lost 0 bases and 4 bases, there was a span of 11 bases. Germline-derived CDR1 and CDR2 are SGHRS and YFSETQ. This CDR3 region has 14 residues. The CDR3 DNA is TGCGCCAGCAGCTTGGCGGGACAAGTATACGAGCAGTACTTC. Translating it yields CASSLAGQVYEQYF.

This clonotype has just a few counts. The V and J genes are TRBV5-5 and TRBJ2-1, with 10 bases aligning to TRBD2. Germline CDR1 and CDR2: SGHKS and YYEKEE (reference sequence). CDR3 size: 16 residues. The V and J ends lost 5 bases and 5 bases, in that order; junction bases with no gene match: 10. The CDR3 loop is CASRLTSGRANNEQFF. CDR3 nucleotide sequence: TGTGCCAGCAGATTAACCAGCGGGAGGGCGAACAATGAGCAGTTCTTC.

Comments on this clonotype: Being one base from a much bigger clone, this may be a read error. This rearrangement joins TRBV4-2 to TRBJ2-5; D uncertain. TRBJ2-7 matches the DNA end more closely, so the J call is doubtful. Germline-derived CDR1 and CDR2 are LGHNA and YNFKEQ. The CDR3 contains 14 residues. The CDR3 protein is CASSQGFKTYEQYF. The DNA of the CDR3 is TGTGCCAGCAGCCAAGGTTTCAAGACCTACGAGCAGTACTTC.

For the CDR3, the DNA is TGCAGTGCTAGCACGACCTACGAGCAGTACTTC. Its protein is CSASTTYEQYF. V gene TRBV20-1 combines with J gene TRBJ2-7; D uncertain. The germline V gene has CDR1 DFQATT and CDR2 SNEGSKA (reference sequence). The CDR3 is 11 residues long. The V end lost 3 bases, the J end lost 2 bases, and 5 bases lay between the germline ends.

The J gene is TRBJ2-1, the V gene TRBV28; D is undetermined. CDR3 length: 15 amino acids. CDR1 is MDHEN and CDR2 is SYDVKM in the germline V gene. Trimming cost V 5 bases and J 7 bases, with 18 bases left between them. The chain's CDR3 is CASSLTDPMGNEQFF. The CDR3 DNA reads TGTGCCAGCAGTCTCACGGACCCAATGGGTAATGAGCAGTTCTTC.

The chain employs TRBV5-1 and TRBJ2-5, with D tentatively TRBD1 or TRBD2 (5 bases each). V was cut by 4 bases and J by 4 bases, with 17 bases left in between. The CDR3 length is 15 residues. Germline V CDR1 and CDR2: SGHRS, YFSETQ. The CDR3 region has the DNA TGCGCCAGCAGCCAATCCGGGACGCTGAGAGAGACCCAGTACTTC. Its protein is CASSQSGTLRETQYF.

The rearrangement joins TRBV5-1 to TRBJ2-5; TRBD2 matches at 7 bases. The CDR3 is 16 residues long. Germline V gives CDR1 SGHRS, CDR2 YFSETQ. V dropped 0 bases and J dropped 5; count of bases not matched to a gene: 10. The CDR3 sequence: CASSLAGGRFGETQYF. The DNA for the CDR3 is TGCGCCAGCAGCTTGGCGGGGGGTCGATTCGGGGAGACCCAGTACTTC.

The chain couples TRBV5-1 to TRBJ2-6, with D possibly matching TRBD1 (5 bases). V lost 5 bases and J 1 base, leaving 13 bases between the germline ends. The CDR3 is made up of 16 amino acids. Germline V gene sequence: CDR1 SGHRS, CDR2 YFSETQ. The chain's CDR3 is CASSLTTGSGANVLTF. CDR3 nucleotides: TGCGCCAGCAGTTTAACAACAGGTTCTGGGGCCAACGTCCTGACTTTC.

This clonotype was counted only a few times. This rearrangement joins TRBV7-2 to TRBJ2-7, with a weak D call TRBD2 (5 bases). The germline V gene encodes CDR1 SGHTA and CDR2 FQGNSA. The V end was cut by 5 bases, the J end by 1 base, with 15 bases between. This CDR3 is 15 amino acids long. The CDR3 DNA follows: TGTGCCAGCAGCATTTCAAGCGGAGAGTCCTACGAGCAGTACTTC. Translating gives CASSISSGESYEQYF.

The rearrangement joins TRBV3-1 to TRBJ2-1; D gene unclear. CDR1 and CDR2 from the germline V gene are LGHDT and YNNKEL (reference sequence). The V end was cut by 0 bases, the J end by 7 bases, with 10 bases between. The CDR3 consists of 14 residues. The CDR3 loop is CASSQDWKRNEQFF. The CDR3 DNA sequence: TGTGCCAGCAGCCAAGATTGGAAGAGGAATGAGCAGTTCTTC.

The chain employs TRBV7-2 and TRBJ1-6, with D perhaps matching TRBD1 (5 bases). CDR1 is SGHTA, CDR2 FQGNSA, per germline. The CDR3 length is 16 residues. Trimming left V 4 bases short and J 5 bases short, with 15 bases between. CDR3 protein: CASSSLGGLNNSPLHF. Here the CDR3 DNA reads TGTGCCAGCAGCTCGTTGGGGGGACTGAATAATTCACCCCTCCACTTT.

About this clonotype itself: A junction boundary mismatches the germline segment, possibly from a read error. The chain recombines TRBV25-1 with TRBJ2-7; TRBD2 matches at 7 bases. The CDR3 spans 18 residues. Germline V gene data show CDR1 as MGHDK and CDR2 as SYGVNS. The CDR3 protein is CASSEKKASGLSSYERYF. CDR3 DNA sequence: TGTGCCAGCAGTGAAAAAAAGGCTAGCGGCCTATCCTCCTACGAGCGGTACTTC.

Only a few counts were recorded for this clonotype. The genes are TRBV29-1 and TRBJ2-4; D not resolved. The germline V gene encodes CDR1 SQVTM and CDR2 ANQGSEA. This CDR3 spans 13 amino acids. Between the trimmed V and J ends, which lost 2 bases and 2 bases, there was a span of 7 bases. CDR3 coding DNA: TGCAGCGTTGAACACCACTCCAAAAACATTCAGTACTTC. Its translation: CSVEHHSKNIQYF.

The gene calls are TRBV5-8 and TRBJ2-7, with TRBD2 identical over 10 bases. Per the germline V gene, CDR1 is SGHTS and CDR2 is YDEGEE. The CDR3 totals 15 residues. V was clipped by 5 bases and J by 7 bases; unmatched bases: 12. The CDR3 is CASRMGSGRALEQYF. The CDR3 coding sequence is TGTGCCAGCAGGATGGGAAGCGGGAGGGCCTTAGAGCAGTACTTC.

This clonotype was observed once. The rearrangement joins TRBV27 to TRBJ1-2; TRBD1 matches 9 bases. The CDR3 runs to 16 residues. V was pared by 5 bases and J by 0 bases, with 7 bases of the junction left unmatched. Germline-derived CDR1 and CDR2 are MNHEY and SMNVEV (reference sequence). The CDR3 sequence is CASSHGQGTANYGYTF. The CDR3 region has the DNA TGTGCCAGCAGTCACGGACAGGGGACGGCTAACTATGGCTACACCTTC.